The clone carrying this T cell receptor beta chain has only a few counts. The antigen is not known. This entry comes from a study of T-cell memory formation after mild COVID-19. The V gene lost 7 bases and the J gene lost 4 bases, with 13 bases spanning the gap. The CDR3 contains 13 residues. Per germline, CDR1 SNHLY and CDR2 FYNNEI. General observations from the study: Balance between CD4 and CD8 was seen in clones contracting day 15 to 85, and a CD4+ lean was seen in later expanders. Most CD4+ clones that shrank were in CM and EM, while CD8+ ones turned up in EMRA.

MiXCR, run by TCRdb on the 5' RACE reads, gives a single entry per CDR3 protein. The sample has a few hundred thousand distinct CDR3 sequences, 20% to 25% seen once. This clonotype was sampled from a young man who had mild COVID-19 (a few samples of this study predate the infection). Cell type and time point are not known. The sample taken for sequencing was PBMCs or a T cell subset sorted from them (not recorded which). The rearrangement joins TRBV2 to TRBJ1-2, with D unresolved. As DNA, the CDR3 is TGTGCCAGCATGAGAGGAGGGATCTATGGCTACACCTTC. Translation gives CASMRGGIYGYTF.